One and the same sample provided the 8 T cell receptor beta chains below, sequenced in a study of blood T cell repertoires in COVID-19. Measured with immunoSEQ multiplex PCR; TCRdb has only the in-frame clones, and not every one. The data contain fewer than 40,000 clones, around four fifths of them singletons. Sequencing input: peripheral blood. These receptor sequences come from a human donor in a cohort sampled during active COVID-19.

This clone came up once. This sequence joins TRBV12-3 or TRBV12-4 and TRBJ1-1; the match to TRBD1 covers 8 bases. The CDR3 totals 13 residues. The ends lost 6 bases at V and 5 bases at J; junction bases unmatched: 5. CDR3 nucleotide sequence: TGTGCCAGCAGCTCGACAGGGGCTACTGAAGCTTTCTTT. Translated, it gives CASSSTGATEAFF.

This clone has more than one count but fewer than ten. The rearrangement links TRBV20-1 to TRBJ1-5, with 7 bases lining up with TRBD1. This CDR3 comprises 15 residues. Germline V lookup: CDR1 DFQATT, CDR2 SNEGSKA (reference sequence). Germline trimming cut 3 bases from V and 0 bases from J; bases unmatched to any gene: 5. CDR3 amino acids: CSASRRQGSNQPQHF. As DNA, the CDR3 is TGCAGTGCTAGTAGGAGACAGGGTAGCAATCAGCCCCAGCATTTT.

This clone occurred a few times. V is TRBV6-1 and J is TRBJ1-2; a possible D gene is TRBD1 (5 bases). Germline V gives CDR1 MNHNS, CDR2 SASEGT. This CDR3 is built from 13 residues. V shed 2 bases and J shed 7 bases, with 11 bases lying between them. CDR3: CASSEQGTLGYTF. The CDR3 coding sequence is TGTGCCAGCAGTGAACAGGGAACGCTTGGCTACACCTTC.

Here the CDR3 reads CASRTIITGFGELFF. DNA of the CDR3: TGTGCCAGCAGGACGATAATTACAGGGTTCGGGGAGCTGTTTTTT. The chain employs TRBV6-5 and TRBJ2-2; TRBD1 is a possible D gene (6 bases). CDR1 is MNHEY, CDR2 SVGAGI, per germline. This CDR3 is 15 amino acids long. V lost 6 bases to trimming and J lost 7 bases, with 18 bases between them.

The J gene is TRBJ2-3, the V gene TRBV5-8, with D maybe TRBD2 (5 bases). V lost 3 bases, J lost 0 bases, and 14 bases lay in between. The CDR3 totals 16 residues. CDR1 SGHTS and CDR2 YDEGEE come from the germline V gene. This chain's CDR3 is CASSSGQLGSTDTQYF. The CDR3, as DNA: TGTGCCAGCAGCTCTGGCCAACTAGGCAGCACAGATACGCAGTATTTT. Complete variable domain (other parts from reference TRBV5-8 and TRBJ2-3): EAGVTQSPTHLIKTRGQQATLRCSPISGHTSVYWYQQALGLGLQFLLWYDEGEERNRGNFPPRFSGRQFPNYSSELNVNALELEDSALYLCASSSGQLGSTDTQYFGPGTRLTVL.

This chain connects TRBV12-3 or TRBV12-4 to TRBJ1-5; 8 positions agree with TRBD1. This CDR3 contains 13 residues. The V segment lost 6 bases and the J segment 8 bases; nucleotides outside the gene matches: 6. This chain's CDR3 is CASREQGGKPQHF. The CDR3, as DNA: TGTGCCAGCAGAGAACAGGGGGGGAAGCCCCAGCATTTT.

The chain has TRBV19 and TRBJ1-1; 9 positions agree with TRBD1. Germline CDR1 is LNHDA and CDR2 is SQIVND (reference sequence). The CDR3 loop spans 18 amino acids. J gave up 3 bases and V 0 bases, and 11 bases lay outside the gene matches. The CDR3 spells CASSIDHNRGLGYTEAFF. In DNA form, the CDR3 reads TGTGCCAGTAGTATAGACCACAACAGGGGGCTGGGGTACACTGAAGCTTTCTTT.

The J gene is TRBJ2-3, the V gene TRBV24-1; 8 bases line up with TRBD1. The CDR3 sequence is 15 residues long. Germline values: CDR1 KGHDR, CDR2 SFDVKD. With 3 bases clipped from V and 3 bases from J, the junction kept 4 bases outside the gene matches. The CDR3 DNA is TGTGCCACCAGTGATCCCGGGACAGGAACAGATACGCAGTATTTT. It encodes CATSDPGTGTDTQYF.